The source of this T cell receptor beta chain is a study of regulatory T cells in long-lasting Graves disease. This CDR3 spans 14 amino acids. Trimming took off 4 bases at V and 7 bases at J, with 17 bases between the two ends. Germline values: CDR1 SEHNR, CDR2 FQNEAQ (reference sequence). Study findings and constraints: Persistent disease favored TRBV28, TRBJ1-2 and TRBJ2-5. Patients whose Graves' disease persisted exhibited lower TCR diversity than those newly diagnosed. The persistent group shared around 2,600 public clonotypes, more than the 950 to 1,000 shared by new patients.

The authors built TCR beta libraries using iRepertoire HTBI primers and Arm-PCR of CDR3 regions. In TCRdb, the multiplex PCR reads were re-called with MiXCR into one record per CDR3 protein. The sample has approximately 440,000 distinct CDR3 sequences, 20% to 30% seen once. A remark on this clonotype: What it recognizes is unknown.

Specified time point: persistent/refractory GD, antithyroid drugs over 5 years with positive TRAb. Extracted RNA from PBMCs served as the source of the TCR library. Graves' disease diagnoses used American Thyroid Association guidelines. This rearrangement joins TRBV7-9 to TRBJ2-7; D possibly corresponds to TRBD2 (5 bases). Sequencing used peripheral blood mononuclear cells (PBMCs), obtained when the disease was refractory, from a patient treated with antithyroid drugs. This receptor was identified in a female donor with Graves disease. The CDR3 region is CASSSRVGVGEQYF. The CDR3 DNA reads TGTGCCAGCAGCTCTAGGGTCGGGGTAGGGGAGCAGTACTTC.